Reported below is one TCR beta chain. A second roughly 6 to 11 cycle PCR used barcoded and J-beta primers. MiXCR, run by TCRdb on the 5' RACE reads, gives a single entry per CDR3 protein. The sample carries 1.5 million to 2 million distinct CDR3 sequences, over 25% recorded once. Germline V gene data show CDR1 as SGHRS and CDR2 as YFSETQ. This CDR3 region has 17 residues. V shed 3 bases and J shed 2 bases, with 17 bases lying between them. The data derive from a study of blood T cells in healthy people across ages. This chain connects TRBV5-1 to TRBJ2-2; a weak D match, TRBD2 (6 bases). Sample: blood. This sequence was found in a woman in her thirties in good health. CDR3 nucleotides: TGCGCCAGCAGCTCAACCCACAGACTAGGAAACACCGGGGAGCTGTTTTTT. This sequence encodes CASSSTHRLGNTGELFF.